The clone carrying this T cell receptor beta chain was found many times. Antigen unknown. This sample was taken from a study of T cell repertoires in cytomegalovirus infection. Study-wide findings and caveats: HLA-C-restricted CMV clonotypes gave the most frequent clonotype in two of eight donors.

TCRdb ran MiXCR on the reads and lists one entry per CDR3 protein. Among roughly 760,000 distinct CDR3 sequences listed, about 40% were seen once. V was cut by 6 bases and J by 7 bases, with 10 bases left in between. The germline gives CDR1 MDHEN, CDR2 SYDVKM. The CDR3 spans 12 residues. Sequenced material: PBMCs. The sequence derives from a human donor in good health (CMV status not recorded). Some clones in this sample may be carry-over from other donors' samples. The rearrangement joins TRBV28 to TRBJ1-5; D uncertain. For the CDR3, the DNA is TGTGCCAGCAGCTTAGTCGGACAGCCCCAGCATTTT. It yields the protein CASSLVGQPQHF. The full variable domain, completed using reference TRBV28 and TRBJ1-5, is DVKVTQSSRYLVKRTGEKVFLECVQDMDHENMFWYRQDPGLGLRLIYFSYDVKMKEKGDIPEGYSVSREKKERFSLILESASTNQTSMYLCASSLVGQPQHFGDGTRLSIL.